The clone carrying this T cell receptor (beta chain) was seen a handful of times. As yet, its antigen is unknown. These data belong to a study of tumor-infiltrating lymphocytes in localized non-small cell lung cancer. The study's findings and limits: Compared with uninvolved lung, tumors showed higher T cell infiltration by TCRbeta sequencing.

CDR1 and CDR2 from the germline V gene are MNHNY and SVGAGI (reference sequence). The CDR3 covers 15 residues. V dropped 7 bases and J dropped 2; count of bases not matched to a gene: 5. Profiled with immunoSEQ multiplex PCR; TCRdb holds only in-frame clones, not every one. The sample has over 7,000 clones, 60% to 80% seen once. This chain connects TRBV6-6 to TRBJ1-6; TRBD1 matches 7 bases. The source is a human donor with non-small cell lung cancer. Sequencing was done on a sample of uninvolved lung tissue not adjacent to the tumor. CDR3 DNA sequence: TGTGCCAGCACCTCAGGGGGGACCTATAATTCACCCCTCCACTTT. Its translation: CASTSGGTYNSPLHF.